The entry below gives a single T cell receptor (beta chain) sequence along with its context. The sample comes from a study of CD8 T cells in Susac syndrome. RNA, at about 0.45 to 1 ug, was reverse transcribed with random hexamers. By means of immunoSEQ multiplex PCR, TCR beta CDR3 spanning 54 Vbeta and 13 Jbeta underwent amplification. One entry per CDR3 protein results from TCRdb running MiXCR on the immunoSEQ multiplex PCR reads. The sample includes some 190,000 distinct CDR3 sequences, about 95% of them seen just once. High-throughput TCR beta sequencing covered peripheral CD8+ and CD4+ T cells. As controls, healthy donors matched for age and sex were used. The TCR was taken from a human donor in good health. Sequencing was carried out using CD4+ T cells from PBMCs.

The CDR3 DNA reads TGTGCCACCAGTGACTTGGACAGGGACGCAGATACGCAGTATTTT. The encoded protein is CATSDLDRDADTQYF. The V and J genes are TRBV24-1 and TRBJ2-3; 8 bases are shared with TRBD1. CDR1 and CDR2 (germline): KGHDR, SFDVKD. Trimming took 4 bases from V and 4 from J; bases not matched to a gene: 6. The CDR3 loop spans 15 amino acids.